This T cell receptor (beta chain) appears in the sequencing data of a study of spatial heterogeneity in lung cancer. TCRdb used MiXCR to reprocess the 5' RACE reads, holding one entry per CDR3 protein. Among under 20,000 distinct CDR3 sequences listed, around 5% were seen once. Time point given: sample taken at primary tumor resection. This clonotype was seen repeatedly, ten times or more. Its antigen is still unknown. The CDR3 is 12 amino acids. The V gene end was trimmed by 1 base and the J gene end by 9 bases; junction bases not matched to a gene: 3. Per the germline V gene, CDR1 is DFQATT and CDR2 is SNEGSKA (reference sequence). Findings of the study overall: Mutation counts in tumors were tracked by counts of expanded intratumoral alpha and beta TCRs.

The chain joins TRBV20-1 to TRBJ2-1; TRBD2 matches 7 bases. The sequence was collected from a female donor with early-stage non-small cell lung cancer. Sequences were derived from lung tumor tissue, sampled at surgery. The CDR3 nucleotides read TGCAGTGCTAGAGTAAGCGGGATTGAGCAGTTCTTC. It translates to CSARVSGIEQFF.